This TCR beta chain comes out of a study of T-cell reconstitution after alpha-beta-depleted transplantation in children. TCRbeta library preparation incorporated unique molecular identifiers. MiXCR was run by TCRdb on the PCR reads, yielding one entry per CDR3 protein. This table holds approximately 400,000 distinct CDR3 sequences, approximately 10% found once. The CDR3 runs 14 residues. Germline V gene sequence: CDR1 SGHRS, CDR2 YFSETQ. Between the trimmed V and J ends, which lost 0 bases and 8 bases, there was a span of 13 bases. This clonotype turned up a few times. The chain uses TRBV5-1 and TRBJ2-3; D may be TRBD2 (5 bases). Source: PBMCs from the stem cell graft donor, taken from the stem cell graft. This receptor was obtained from a human donor who donated a stem cell graft to a child with acute myeloid leukemia. The CDR3 DNA reads as TGCGCCAGCAGCTTGGCCTTCCCTGCGGGTACGCAGTATTTT. The encoded protein is CASSLAFPAGTQYF.